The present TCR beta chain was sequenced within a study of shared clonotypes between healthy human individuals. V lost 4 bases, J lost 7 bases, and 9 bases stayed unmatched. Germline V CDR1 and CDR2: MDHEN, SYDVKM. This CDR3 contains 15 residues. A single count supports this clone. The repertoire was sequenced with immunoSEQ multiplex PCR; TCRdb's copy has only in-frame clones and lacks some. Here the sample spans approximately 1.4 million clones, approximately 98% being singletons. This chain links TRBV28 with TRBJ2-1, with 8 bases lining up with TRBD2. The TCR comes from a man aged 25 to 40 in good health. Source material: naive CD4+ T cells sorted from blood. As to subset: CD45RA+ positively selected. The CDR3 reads CASSSAGVGENEQFF. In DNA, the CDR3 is TGTGCCAGCAGTTCAGCGGGAGTGGGGGAAAATGAGCAGTTCTTC.